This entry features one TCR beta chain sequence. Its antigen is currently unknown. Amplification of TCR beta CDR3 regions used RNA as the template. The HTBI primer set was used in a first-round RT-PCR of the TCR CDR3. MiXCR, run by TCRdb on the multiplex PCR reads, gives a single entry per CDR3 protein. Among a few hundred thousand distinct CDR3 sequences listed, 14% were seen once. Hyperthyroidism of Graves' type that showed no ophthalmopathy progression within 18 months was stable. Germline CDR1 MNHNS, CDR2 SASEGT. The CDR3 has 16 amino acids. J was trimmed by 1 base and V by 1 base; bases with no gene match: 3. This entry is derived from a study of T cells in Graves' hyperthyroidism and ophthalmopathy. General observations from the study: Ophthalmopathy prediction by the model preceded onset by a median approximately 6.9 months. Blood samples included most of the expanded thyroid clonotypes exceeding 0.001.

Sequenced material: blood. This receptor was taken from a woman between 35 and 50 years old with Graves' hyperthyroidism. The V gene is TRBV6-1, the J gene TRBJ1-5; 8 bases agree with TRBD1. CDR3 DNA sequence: TGTGCCAGCAGTGAAGACAGGGGGGGGAGCAATCAGCCCCAGCATTTT. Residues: CASSEDRGGSNQPQHF.